These 30 T cell receptor beta chains share one sample of origin, sequenced in a study of T cell responses to AZD1222 COVID-19 vaccine. The protocol was immunoSEQ multiplex PCR, while the TCRdb copy is restricted to in-frame clones and leaves out a portion. The sample contains over 150,000 clones, under 95% of which appear only once. Specimen: peripheral blood, collected on day 0 of AZD1222 vaccination. These receptors came from an adult in good health.

The V gene is TRBV11-2, the J gene TRBJ2-5, with 7 bases aligning to TRBD2. Germline V CDR1 and CDR2: SGHAT, FQNNGV. V gave up 10 bases and J gave up 0 bases; unmatched junction bases: 14. The CDR3 is 16 residues long. As DNA, the CDR3 is TGTGCCACACAAGCGGGGTTAGCGGCGTACCAAGAGACCCAGTACTTC. Residues: CATQAGLAAYQETQYF.

The genes are TRBV2 and TRBJ1-6; a weak D match, TRBD1 (6 bases). V was clipped by 7 bases and J by 9 bases, with 28 bases between them. From germline, CDR1 is SNHLY and CDR2 FYNNEI. There are 18 residues in the CDR3. CDR3 DNA: TGTGCCAGCAATGACACCCCTAACGGACAGACATCGGCTTCACCCCTCCACTTT. Encoded protein: CASNDTPNGQTSASPLHF.

The chain uses TRBV19 and TRBJ1-1, with 7 bases matching TRBD1. Trimming took 5 bases from V and 8 from J; bases not matched to a gene: 11. Per the germline V gene, CDR1 is LNHDA and CDR2 is SQIVND (reference sequence). The CDR3 is made up of 14 amino acids. CDR3 nucleotide sequence: TGTGCCAGTAGTGTCCTAAACAGGGGCTTAGAAGCTTTCTTT. This encodes CASSVLNRGLEAFF.

This clone was seen a single time. CDR3 loop: CASSHQQGAREDTQYF. Written as DNA, the CDR3 is TGCGCCAGCAGCCACCAACAGGGGGCGCGGGAAGATACGCAGTATTTT. This sequence joins TRBV5-1 and TRBJ2-3; 9 nucleotides line up with TRBD1. The CDR3 totals 16 residues. CDR1 is SGHRS and CDR2 is YFSETQ in the germline V gene. The junction had 11 bases not matched to a gene; V was cut back by 4 bases and J by 5 bases. Full variable domain (rest looked up from reference TRBV5-1 and TRBJ2-3): KAGVTQTPRYLIKTRGQQVTLSCSPISGHRSVSWYQQTPGQGLQFLFEYFSETQRNKGNFPGRFSGRQFSNSRSEMNVSTLELGDSALYLCASSHQQGAREDTQYFGPGTRLTVL.

The chain links TRBV30 to TRBJ2-2; D not certain. Trimming shortened V by 2 bases and J by 6 bases, and 16 bases separated the two germline ends. Germline V gives CDR1 GTSNPN, CDR2 SVGIG (reference sequence). The CDR3 has 15 residues. This CDR3 reads CAWSRLHTVAGELFF. The CDR3, as DNA: TGTGCCTGGAGTCGTCTCCACACGGTGGCCGGGGAGCTGTTTTTT.

Of note for this clone: The same CDR3 can be traced to other DNA sequences in this sample. This sequence joins TRBV5-4 and TRBJ1-1; a possible D gene is TRBD1 (6 bases). The CDR3 spans 14 residues. From germline, CDR1 is SGHNT and CDR2 YYREEE (reference sequence). The V and J ends lost 2 bases and 1 base respectively, with 9 bases between them. This chain's CDR3 is CASSLGGGNTEAFF. The CDR3 DNA is TGTGCCAGCAGCTTAGGGGGGGGGAACACTGAAGCTTTCTTT.

The gene calls are TRBV20-1 and TRBJ1-2; D perhaps matches TRBD1 (5 bases). The CDR3 is 11 residues long. Germline V gene lookup returns CDR1 DFQATT and CDR2 SNEGSKA (reference sequence). V was trimmed by 5 bases and J by 9 bases, leaving 13 bases between them. CDR3 DNA: TGCAGTGCTGACCGGGGGGTGAGCTACACCTTC. Encoded protein: CSADRGVSYTF.

This chain uses TRBV3-1 (or the pseudogene TRBV3-2) with TRBJ1-3; no firm D call. The V gene lost 1 base and the J gene lost 4 bases, with 8 bases spanning the gap. Looked up from germline, CDR1 is LGHDT and CDR2 is YNNKEL (reference sequence). There are 14 residues in the CDR3. The DNA for the CDR3 is TGTGCCAGCAGCCAAGGGTTGGGAGGAAACACCATATATTTT. Translation gives CASSQGLGGNTIYF.

The CDR3 region is CASSQEKGSQLANYGYTF. CDR3 bases: TGCGCCAGCAGCCAAGAAAAAGGGTCGCAACTAGCTAACTATGGCTACACCTTC. The J gene is TRBJ1-2, the V gene TRBV4-1; unclear D gene. From germline, CDR1 is MGHRA and CDR2 YSYEKL. The CDR3 covers 18 residues. Trimming stripped 0 bases from V and 0 bases from J, with 17 bases between.

This chain joins TRBV5-1 and TRBJ2-2; no reliable D call. From germline, CDR1 is SGHRS and CDR2 YFSETQ. The length of the CDR3 is 14 residues. Trimming stripped 9 bases from V and 7 bases from J, with 19 bases between. The CDR3 region is CATRTGPGDGELFF. CDR3 nucleotides: TGCGCCACCCGAACGGGCCCTGGGGACGGGGAGCTGTTTTTT. Supplemented by reference TRBV5-1 and TRBJ2-2, the full variable domain reads KAGVTQTPRYLIKTRGQQVTLSCSPISGHRSVSWYQQTPGQGLQFLFEYFSETQRNKGNFPGRFSGRQFSNSRSEMNVSTLELGDSALYLCATRTGPGDGELFFGEGSRLTVL.

The gene calls are TRBV13 and TRBJ1-2; 7 bases are shared with TRBD1. The trim removed 3 bases at V and 0 bases at J, leaving 4 bases unmatched. Germline V gene data show CDR1 as PRHDT and CDR2 as FYEKMQ (reference sequence). The CDR3 consists of 15 residues. The CDR3 DNA is TGTGCCAGCAGCTTCACAGGGGCAGCTAACTATGGCTACACCTTC. It codes for CASSFTGAANYGYTF. The full variable domain, with the rest looked up from reference TRBV13 and TRBJ1-2, is AAGVIQSPRHLIKEKRETATLKCYPIPRHDTVYWYQQGPGQDPQFLISFYEKMQSDKGSIPDRFSAQQFSDYHSELNMSSLELGDSALYFCASSFTGAANYGYTFGSGTRLTVV.

This chain uses TRBV19 with TRBJ1-2; TRBD1 is a possible D gene (6 bases). V lost 4 bases and J lost 3, with 9 bases in between. In germline, CDR1 is LNHDA, CDR2 SQIVND (reference sequence). CDR3 length: 13 residues. The CDR3 here is CASSTDRYYGYTF. The CDR3 coding sequence is TGTGCCAGTAGTACGGACAGATACTATGGCTACACCTTC.

V is TRBV5-4 and J is TRBJ1-3, with D maybe TRBD1 (6 bases). The CDR3 is 15 amino acids. Trimming shortened V by 4 bases and J by 4 bases, and 15 bases separated the two germline ends. From germline, CDR1 is SGHNT and CDR2 YYREEE (reference sequence). The CDR3 is CASSPDRLSGNTIYF. CDR3 nucleotide sequence: TGTGCCAGCAGCCCCGACAGGCTCTCAGGAAACACCATATATTTT.

This chain connects TRBV7-2 to TRBJ1-1; D call uncertain. The CDR3 has 13 residues. Germline CDR1 and CDR2: SGHTA and FQGNSA. V was clipped by 1 base and J by 4 bases, with 7 bases between them. The CDR3 DNA follows: TGTGCCAGCAGCTTAGTAGGGATCACTGAAGCTTTCTTT. Its translation is CASSLVGITEAFF.

The J gene is TRBJ2-7, the V gene TRBV28, with D perhaps TRBD1 (6 bases). Per germline, CDR1 MDHEN and CDR2 SYDVKM. The length of the CDR3 is 14 residues. V lost 6 bases and J lost 4, with 16 bases in between. DNA of the CDR3: TGTGCCAGCAGACCCACAGGGACGGGGTACGAGCAGTACTTC. The encoded protein is CASRPTGTGYEQYF.

J is TRBJ1-2 and V is TRBV14, with 9 bases that match TRBD1. This CDR3 has 18 residues. From germline, CDR1 is SGHDN and CDR2 FVKESK. Trimming cost V 4 bases and J 7 bases; bases outside gene matches: 19. CDR3 protein: CASSPRDRGFLPYVGYTF. The CDR3 DNA is TGTGCCAGCAGCCCACGCGACAGGGGGTTCTTGCCGTATGTTGGCTACACCTTC.

The chain employs TRBV28 and TRBJ2-2; D remains unclear. Germline lookup yields CDR1 MDHEN and CDR2 SYDVKM. The CDR3 spans 13 residues. The germline V and J ends were trimmed by 6 bases and 1 base, with 6 bases remaining between them. Here the CDR3 reads CASRQRNTGELFF. DNA of the CDR3: TGTGCCAGCAGGCAGAGGAACACCGGGGAGCTGTTTTTT.

The chain uses TRBV7-8 and TRBJ1-2; 7 bases are shared with TRBD1. The trim removed 5 bases at V and 5 bases at J, leaving 5 bases unmatched. Germline loops: CDR1 SGHVS, CDR2 FQNEAQ. The CDR3 length is 13 residues. This chain's CDR3 is CASSLGQRYGYTF. Written as DNA, the CDR3 is TGTGCCAGCAGCCTGGGACAGCGGTATGGCTACACCTTC. The variable domain in full, with the rest retrieved from reference TRBV7-8 and TRBJ1-2, is GAGVSQSPRYKVAKRGQDVALRCDPISGHVSLFWYQQALGQGPEFLTYFQNEAQLDKSGLPSDRFFAERPEGSVSTLKIQRTQQEDSAVYLCASSLGQRYGYTFGSGTRLTVV.

The CDR3 spells CASSTGQWSTGELFF. The CDR3 region has the DNA TGTGCCAGCAGCACGGGACAGTGGAGCACCGGGGAGCTGTTTTTT. The chain couples TRBV7-2 to TRBJ2-2; 7 bases agree with TRBD1. Germline V gives CDR1 SGHTA, CDR2 FQGNSA. The length of the CDR3 is 15 residues. V lost 5 bases and J lost 4; bases outside the gene matches: 7.

Here the CDR3 DNA reads TGTGCAAGTCGCCCCAGGCCGGGACACCGATTGAGCAATCAGCCCCAGCATTTT. Its protein product is CASRPRPGHRLSNQPQHF. The V and J genes are TRBV12-2 and TRBJ1-5; the table names TRBD1, a call not compared with the DNA. TRBV12-2 is flagged as a pseudogene. This CDR3 spans 18 amino acids.

This clone was detected only a few times. The chain couples TRBV30 to TRBJ1-2; TRBD1 agrees at 8 bases. Looked up from germline, CDR1 is GTSNPN and CDR2 is SVGIG (reference sequence). Trimming removed 2 bases from V and 13 bases from J; junction bases left unmatched: 6. The CDR3 totals 11 residues. The CDR3 nucleotides are TGTGCCTGGAGTAACCGACAGGGGAGCACCTTC. Its translation: CAWSNRQGSTF.

CDR3 loop: CASRPHTIQETQYF. DNA of the CDR3: TGTGCCAGCAGACCACACACCATCCAAGAGACCCAGTACTTC. This chain joins TRBV7-9 and TRBJ2-5, with D uncertain. The CDR3 extends over 14 amino acids. The germline CDR1 and CDR2 sequences are SEHNR and FQNEAQ (reference sequence). V was clipped by 6 bases and J by 1 base, with 12 bases between them.

The genes are TRBV5-4 and TRBJ1-6; tentatively, D is TRBD1 (5 bases). The CDR3 sequence is 14 residues long. Deletions cut 1 base from V and 7 bases from J, with 9 bases between. The germline CDR1 and CDR2 sequences are SGHNT and YYREEE (reference sequence). CDR3 residues: CASSLNGANSPLHF. The CDR3 coding sequence is TGTGCCAGCAGCTTGAACGGGGCCAATTCACCCCTCCACTTT.

The gene calls are TRBV12-3 or TRBV12-4 and TRBJ1-2, with D maybe TRBD1 (6 bases). The CDR3 runs 13 residues. The V and J ends lost 6 bases and 5 bases respectively, with 13 bases between them. CDR3 sequence: CASSPRGRYGYTF. CDR3 sequence (DNA): TGTGCCAGCAGCCCCAGGGGTCGGTATGGCTACACCTTC.

The chain carries TRBV6-5 and TRBJ1-1, with a weak D call TRBD1 (5 bases). V shed 2 bases and J shed 11 bases, with 9 bases lying between them. CDR1 is MNHEY, CDR2 SVGAGI, per germline. The CDR3 totals 11 residues. The CDR3 DNA reads as TGTGCCAGCAGTTACGGGACCGCGGCTTTCTTT. It encodes CASSYGTAAFF.

Concerning this clone itself: The same CDR3 is also encoded by other DNA sequences in this sample. V gene TRBV5-1 combines with J gene TRBJ1-2, with a weak D call TRBD1 (5 bases). This CDR3 contains 14 residues. Germline assignment: CDR1 SGHRS and CDR2 YFSETQ. V was pared by 0 bases and J by 3 bases, with 9 bases between. CDR3 in amino acids: CASSLVGGDYGYTF. CDR3 sequence (DNA): TGCGCCAGCAGCTTGGTTGGAGGGGACTATGGCTACACCTTC.

The V and J genes are TRBV19 and TRBJ1-4; TRBD1 agrees at 8 bases. This CDR3 comprises 14 residues. Germline-derived CDR1 and CDR2 are LNHDA and SQIVND (reference sequence). V lost 6 bases to trimming and J lost 7 bases; unmatched junction nucleotides: 7. CDR3 amino acids: CASRLQGAAEKLFF. The CDR3 DNA reads TGTGCCAGTAGGTTGCAGGGGGCCGCTGAAAAACTGTTTTTT.

This clone is a singleton in its sample. V is TRBV19 and J is TRBJ1-5, with a possible D match to TRBD1 (5 bases). This CDR3 has 13 amino acids. Per germline, CDR1 LNHDA and CDR2 SQIVND (reference sequence). Trimming stripped 5 bases from V and 6 bases from J, with 11 bases between. The CDR3 protein is CASSAAGGQPQHF. CDR3 nucleotides: TGTGCCAGTAGTGCGGCCGGGGGTCAGCCCCAGCATTTT.

The chain employs TRBV11-2 and TRBJ1-1, with TRBD1 matching 9 bases. The germline V gene has CDR1 SGHAT and CDR2 FQNNGV. Losses at the gene ends were 5 bases for V and 6 bases for J; bases not matched to a gene: 10. The CDR3 is 15 amino acids. The DNA of the CDR3 is TGTGCCAGCAGCCGTGGGGACAGGGTGACCGCTGAAGCTTTCTTT. This codes for CASSRGDRVTAEAFF.

This rearrangement joins TRBV12-5 to TRBJ1-2; 7 positions match TRBD1. Per germline, CDR1 LGHNT and CDR2 FRNRAP. The CDR3 has 15 residues. Losses at the gene ends were 1 base for V and 1 base for J; bases not matched to a gene: 3. In nucleotides, the CDR3 is TGTGCTAGTGGTTTGGGACAGGGTTTTAACTATGGCTACACCTTC. This sequence encodes CASGLGQGFNYGYTF.